This T cell receptor beta chain was retrieved from a study of blood T cell repertoires in COVID-19. Study at large: Material from acute and convalescent COVID-19 was sourced from the United States, Italy and Spain. Sample material is recorded as cDNA or gDNA derived from T cells, B-cell-depleted T cells, or PBMCs.

Assay: immunoSEQ multiplex PCR; the TCRdb copy retains only in-frame clones and omits some. The sample yields approximately 190,000 clones, about 88% seen once. V lost 6 bases, J lost 0 bases, and 7 bases stayed unmatched. Germline V gene data show CDR1 as SNHLY and CDR2 as FYNNEI. The CDR3 is made up of 15 amino acids. The specimen was peripheral blood. This receptor was identified in a woman in her forties who had recovered from COVID-19. This rearrangement joins TRBV2 to TRBJ1-2; 7 nucleotides line up with TRBD1. CDR3 sequence (DNA): TGTGCCAGCAGGCCAGAAGGGGGCGCTAACTATGGCTACACCTTC. It yields the protein CASRPEGGANYGYTF.